This is a list of T cell receptor beta chains from one sample in a study of blood T cell repertoires in COVID-19. Method: immunoSEQ multiplex PCR; TCRdb's copy keeps in-frame clones and lacks some. Here the sample spans 19,000 or so clones, approximately 86% being singletons. Material for sequencing was peripheral blood. Receptors originate from a man between 65 and 85 years old with acute or convalescent COVID-19. Each CDR3 is given with its conserved first and last residue. The D gene is left open where the match is weak. Clone size is shown for a subset of rows, as once, few, many or a class of expanded clone.

j_call: TRBJ1-4
clone_size: .
d_call: .
v_call: TRBV6-2/TRBV6-3
cdr3_aa: CASSYSSTQRGEKLFF

j_call: TRBJ2-1
clone_size: .
d_call: .
v_call: TRBV7-2
cdr3_aa: CASSSGTSNNEQFF

j_call: TRBJ1-1
clone_size: .
d_call: .
v_call: TRBV14
cdr3_aa: CASSLIRTEAFF

j_call: TRBJ1-6
clone_size: .
d_call: .
v_call: TRBV6-5
cdr3_aa: CASRVSYNSPLHF

j_call: TRBJ2-7
clone_size: .
d_call: TRBD2
v_call: TRBV7-2
cdr3_aa: CASSTGLAGAGAYEQYF

j_call: TRBJ2-7
clone_size: .
d_call: .
v_call: TRBV14
cdr3_aa: CASSLWGDYEQYF

j_call: TRBJ1-2
clone_size: .
d_call: TRBD1
v_call: TRBV18
cdr3_aa: CASSPDWQGDYGYTF

j_call: TRBJ1-1
clone_size: .
d_call: TRBD1
v_call: TRBV19
cdr3_aa: CASTKGAGGLLNTEAFF

j_call: TRBJ2-5
clone_size: .
d_call: .
v_call: TRBV5-1
cdr3_aa: CASSPGSLQETQYF

j_call: TRBJ2-3
clone_size: .
d_call: .
v_call: TRBV2
cdr3_aa: CASGGRGGTDTQYF

j_call: TRBJ1-2
clone_size: .
d_call: .
v_call: TRBV2
cdr3_aa: CASSVSYGYTF

j_call: TRBJ2-1
clone_size: .
d_call: TRBD1
v_call: TRBV5-1
cdr3_aa: CASSLGDRGEHEQFF

j_call: TRBJ1-1
clone_size: .
d_call: TRBD1
v_call: TRBV11-2
cdr3_aa: CASTRQGAGTEAFF

j_call: TRBJ2-1
clone_size: .
d_call: TRBD2
v_call: TRBV29-1
cdr3_aa: CSALGLANYNEQFF

j_call: TRBJ2-7
clone_size: .
d_call: .
v_call: TRBV7-6
cdr3_aa: CASSLTVGADSYEQYF

j_call: TRBJ2-1
clone_size: .
d_call: TRBD2
v_call: TRBV6-2/TRBV6-3
cdr3_aa: CASSRTSGTNEQFF

j_call: TRBJ2-3
clone_size: .
d_call: .
v_call: TRBV28
cdr3_aa: CASRRTQYF

j_call: TRBJ2-2
clone_size: .
d_call: TRBD1
v_call: TRBV7-2
cdr3_aa: CASSNDRGRLTGELFF

j_call: TRBJ2-3
clone_size: .
d_call: .
v_call: TRBV2
cdr3_aa: CASLLKRVRQYF

j_call: TRBJ2-7
clone_size: .
d_call: .
v_call: TRBV7-9
cdr3_aa: CASSLEPRASGSYEQYF

j_call: TRBJ1-3
clone_size: few
d_call: .
v_call: TRBV7-2
cdr3_aa: CASSLEGNSMISGNTIYF

j_call: TRBJ2-1
clone_size: .
d_call: .
v_call: TRBV18
cdr3_aa: CASSPSGYGYNEQFF

j_call: TRBJ2-5
clone_size: once
d_call: .
v_call: TRBV7-3
cdr3_aa: CASSVTSRETQYF

j_call: TRBJ2-5
clone_size: few
d_call: TRBD1
v_call: TRBV24-1
cdr3_aa: CATSGSSGGIVETQYF

j_call: TRBJ2-3
clone_size: .
d_call: TRBD1
v_call: TRBV19
cdr3_aa: CASSGTGTGFTDTQYF

j_call: TRBJ1-2
clone_size: .
d_call: .
v_call: TRBV4-3
cdr3_aa: CASSQGSGGVYGYTF

j_call: TRBJ2-5
clone_size: few
d_call: TRBD1
v_call: TRBV5-5
cdr3_aa: CASSIQGKETQYF

j_call: TRBJ1-6
clone_size: .
d_call: TRBD1
v_call: TRBV9
cdr3_aa: CASSAGQSANSPLHF

j_call: TRBJ2-1
clone_size: .
d_call: .
v_call: TRBV9
cdr3_aa: CASSVALANNEQFF

j_call: TRBJ2-1
clone_size: .
d_call: TRBD2
v_call: TRBV27
cdr3_aa: CASSLDFGGNEQFF

j_call: TRBJ2-7
clone_size: few
d_call: TRBD2
v_call: TRBV18
cdr3_aa: CASWEGESSYEQYF

j_call: TRBJ1-6
clone_size: .
d_call: TRBD1
v_call: TRBV10-3
cdr3_aa: CAISSGGTGNSPLHF

j_call: TRBJ1-2
clone_size: .
d_call: .
v_call: TRBV29-1
cdr3_aa: CSVARDKSYGYTF

j_call: TRBJ2-1
clone_size: .
d_call: TRBD2
v_call: TRBV10-3
cdr3_aa: CAISDWVSGNEQFF

j_call: TRBJ2-7
clone_size: once
d_call: TRBD1
v_call: TRBV5-4
cdr3_aa: CASSLPGQDTYEQYF

j_call: TRBJ1-2
clone_size: once
d_call: .
v_call: TRBV4-1
cdr3_aa: CASSQDQYRVSYGYTF

j_call: TRBJ2-5
clone_size: .
d_call: TRBD1
v_call: TRBV14
cdr3_aa: CASSPEGQGRETQYF

j_call: TRBJ1-6
clone_size: .
d_call: .
v_call: TRBV7-9
cdr3_aa: CASSLVDSYNSPLHF

j_call: TRBJ2-5
clone_size: .
d_call: .
v_call: TRBV19
cdr3_aa: CASSQVQETQYF

j_call: TRBJ2-3
clone_size: .
d_call: .
v_call: TRBV10-3
cdr3_aa: CATKEGIGPDTQYF